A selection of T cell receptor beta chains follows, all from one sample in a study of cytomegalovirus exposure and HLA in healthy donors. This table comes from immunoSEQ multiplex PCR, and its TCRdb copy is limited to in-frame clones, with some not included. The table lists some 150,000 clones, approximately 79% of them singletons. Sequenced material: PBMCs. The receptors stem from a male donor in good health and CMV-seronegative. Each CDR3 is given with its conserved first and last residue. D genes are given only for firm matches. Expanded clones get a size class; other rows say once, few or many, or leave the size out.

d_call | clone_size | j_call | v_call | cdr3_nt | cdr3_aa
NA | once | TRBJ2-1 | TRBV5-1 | TGCGCCAGCAGCTTGGACGGTAGGGCGGGTGAGCAGTTCTTC | CASSLDGRAGEQFF
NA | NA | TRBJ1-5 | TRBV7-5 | TGTGCCAGAAGCAAAGACAGGGGCGGGAATCAGCCCCAGCATTTT | CARSKDRGGNQPQHF
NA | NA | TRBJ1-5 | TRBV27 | TGTGCCAGCAGTACACACCAGGGGAGTCAGCCCCAGCATTTT | CASSTHQGSQPQHF
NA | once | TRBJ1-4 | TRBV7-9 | TGTTCCAGCAGACGAAGCAGGGGTATGGGAGATGAAAAACTGTTTTTT | CSSRRSRGMGDEKLFF
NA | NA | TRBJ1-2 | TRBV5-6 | TGTGCCAGCAGCTTGGTGTCAGGGTCGGATGGCTACACCTTC | CASSLVSGSDGYTF
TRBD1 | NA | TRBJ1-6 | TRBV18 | TGTGCCAGCTCACCAAATCGGGACAGGGGGAATAATTCACCCCTCCACTTT | CASSPNRDRGNNSPLHF
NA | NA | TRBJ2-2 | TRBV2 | TGTGCCAGCAGTGAGAGGCAGGGCAGAAGCACCGGGGAGCTGTTTTTT | CASSERQGRSTGELFF
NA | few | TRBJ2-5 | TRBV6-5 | TGTGCCAGCAGTTACTCGGGGGGTCTCCAAGAGACCCAGTACTTC | CASSYSGGLQETQYF
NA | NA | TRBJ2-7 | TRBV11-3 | TGTGCCAGCAGCCGGACTGACTACGAGCAGTACTTC | CASSRTDYEQYF
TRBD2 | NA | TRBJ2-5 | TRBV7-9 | TGTGCCAGCAGCTTAGGGGTCAGGGCTAGCGGGGAAGAGACCCAGTACTTC | CASSLGVRASGEETQYF
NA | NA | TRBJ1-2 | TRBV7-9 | TGTGCCAGCAGCTTAGGACTGGACTTCCCTTATGGCTACACCTTC | CASSLGLDFPYGYTF
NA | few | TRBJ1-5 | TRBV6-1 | TGTGCCAGCAGGGGGCTTGGTTATAGCAATCAGCCCCAGCATTTT | CASRGLGYSNQPQHF
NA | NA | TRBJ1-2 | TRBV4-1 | TGCGCCAGCAGCCAGACCCCAGGGGTCCCCTATGGCTACACCTTC | CASSQTPGVPYGYTF
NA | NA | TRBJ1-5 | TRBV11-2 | TGTGCCAGCAGCTTAGCCTTTGCAGGGGTGGGTAGCAATCAGCCCCAGCATTTT | CASSLAFAGVGSNQPQHF
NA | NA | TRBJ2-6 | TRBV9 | TGTGCCAGCAGCGTAGGGGCCGGGGCCAACGTCCTGACTTTC | CASSVGAGANVLTF
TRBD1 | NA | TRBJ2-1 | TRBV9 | TGTGCCAGCAGCGTAGGATTAGGGGGCGATGAGCAGTTCTTC | CASSVGLGGDEQFF
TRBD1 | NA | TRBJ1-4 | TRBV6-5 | TGTGCCAGCAGTTGGACAGGGTCCGCGGAAAAACTGTTTTTT | CASSWTGSAEKLFF
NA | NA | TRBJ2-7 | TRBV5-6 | TGTGCCAGCAGCTTGGTGGGGACATCTTACGAGCAGTACTTC | CASSLVGTSYEQYF
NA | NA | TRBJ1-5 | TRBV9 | TGTGCCAGCAGCGTAGGGGAGGGTTCAACACAGCCCCAGCATTTT | CASSVGEGSTQPQHF
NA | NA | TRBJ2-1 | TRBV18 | TGTGCCAGCTCACCACAAAAGTTTGCGTACAATGAGCAGTTCTTC | CASSPQKFAYNEQFF
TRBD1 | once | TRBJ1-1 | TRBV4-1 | TGCGCCAGCAGCCAAGAACCGGGACAGGAGAAGGTAGCTTTCTTT | CASSQEPGQEKVAFF
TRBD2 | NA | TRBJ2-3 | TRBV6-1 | TGTGCCAGCAGACTAGCGGGGGGGCGGGCAGATACGCAGTATTTT | CASRLAGGRADTQYF
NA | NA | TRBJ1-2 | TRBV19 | TGTGCCAGTAGCCACCGAGGCCTCTATGGCTACACCTTC | CASSHRGLYGYTF
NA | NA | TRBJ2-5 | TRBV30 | TGTGCCTGGAGGAATCAGGGGTCTGAGACCCAGTACTTC | CAWRNQGSETQYF
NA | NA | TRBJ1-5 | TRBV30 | TGTGCCTGGAGTGGTCCGAATCAGCCCCAGCATTTT | CAWSGPNQPQHF
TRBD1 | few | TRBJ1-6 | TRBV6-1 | TGTGCCAGCACTTCGACAGGGGTAAGGAGTTCACCCCTCCACTTT | CASTSTGVRSSPLHF
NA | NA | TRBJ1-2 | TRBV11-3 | TGTGCCAGCAGCTTAGACGGCTATGGCTACACCTTC | CASSLDGYGYTF
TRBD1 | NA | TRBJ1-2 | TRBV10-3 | TGTGCCATCATGCGGACAGGGGAAGACTATGGCTACACCTTC | CAIMRTGEDYGYTF
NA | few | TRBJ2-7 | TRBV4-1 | TGCGCCAGCAGCGCAGGGTACTCCTACGAGCAGTACTTC | CASSAGYSYEQYF
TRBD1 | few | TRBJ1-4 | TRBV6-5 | TGTGCCAGCAGTTCATCAGGGGGCATTAATGAAAAACTGTTTTTT | CASSSSGGINEKLFF
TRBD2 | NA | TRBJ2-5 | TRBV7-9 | TGTGCCAGCAGCCCTGGGACTAGCGGGGGGGCCCCGTACTTC | CASSPGTSGGAPYF
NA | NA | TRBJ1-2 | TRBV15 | TGTGCCACCAGCAGAGGGGAGGGGGTCAACTATGGCTACACCTTC | CATSRGEGVNYGYTF